Here is one TCR beta chain with its context. Antigen: not known. Primers used in a second PCR of about 6 to 11 cycles were a sample-barcoded 5' primer and a J-beta primer mix. Every sample produced at least 2.5 million CDR3-containing paired-end reads. TCRdb called the 5' RACE reads again in MiXCR, with one record for every CDR3 protein. The sample has 1.5 million or so distinct CDR3 sequences, 35% to 45% seen once; the top ten hold 7.9%. The record originates from a study of blood T cells in healthy people across ages. Study-level findings and limits: Donor CMV infection status was unknown, possibly confounding age-related changes in expanded clonotypes. Diversity of TCR beta correlated strongly with naive T cell percentage.

V trimming: 4 bases; J trimming: 2 bases; junction bases outside the gene matches: 5. CDR3 length: 14 amino acids. From germline, CDR1 is SQVTM and CDR2 ANQGSEA. The sequencing input was blood. The chain joins TRBV29-1 to TRBJ1-2; 9 nucleotides match TRBD1. The source of this sequence is a young woman in good health. The CDR3 here is CSVVLTGGNYGYTF. In DNA, the CDR3 is TGCAGCGTTGTACTTACAGGGGGCAACTATGGCTACACCTTC.